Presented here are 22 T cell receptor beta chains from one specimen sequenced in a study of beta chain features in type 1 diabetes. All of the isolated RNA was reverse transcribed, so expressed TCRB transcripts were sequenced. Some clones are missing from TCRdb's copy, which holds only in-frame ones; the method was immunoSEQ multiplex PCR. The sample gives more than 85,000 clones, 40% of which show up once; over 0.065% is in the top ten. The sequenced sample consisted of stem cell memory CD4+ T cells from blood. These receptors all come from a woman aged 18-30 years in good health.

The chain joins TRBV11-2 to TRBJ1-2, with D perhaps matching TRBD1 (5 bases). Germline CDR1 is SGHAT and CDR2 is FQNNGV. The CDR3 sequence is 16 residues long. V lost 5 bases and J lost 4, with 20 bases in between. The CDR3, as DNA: TGTGCCAGCAGCACACAGAGGGGAGGTGGCATCTATGGCTACACCTTC. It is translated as CASSTQRGGGIYGYTF.

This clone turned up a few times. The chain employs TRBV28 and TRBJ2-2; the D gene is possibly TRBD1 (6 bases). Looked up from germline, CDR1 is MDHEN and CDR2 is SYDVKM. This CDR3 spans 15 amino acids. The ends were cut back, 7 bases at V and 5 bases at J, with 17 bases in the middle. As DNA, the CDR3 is TGTGCCAGCACCGTTTACAGGGAGAGGACCGGGGAGCTGTTTTTT. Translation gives CASTVYRERTGELFF.

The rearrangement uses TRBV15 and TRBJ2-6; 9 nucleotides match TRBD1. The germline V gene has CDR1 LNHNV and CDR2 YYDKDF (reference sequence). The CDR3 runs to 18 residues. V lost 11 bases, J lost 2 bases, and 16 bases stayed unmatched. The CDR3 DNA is TGTGCCTCTCAAACAGGGGGCGGACTAGAACCTGGGGCCAACGTCCTGACTTTC. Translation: CASQTGGGLEPGANVLTF.

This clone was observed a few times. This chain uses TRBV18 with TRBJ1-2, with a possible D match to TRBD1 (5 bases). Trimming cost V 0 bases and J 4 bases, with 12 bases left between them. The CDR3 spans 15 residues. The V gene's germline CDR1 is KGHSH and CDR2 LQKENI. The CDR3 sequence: CASSPPPGLSYGYTF. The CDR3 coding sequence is TGTGCCAGCTCACCACCACCGGGACTATCCTATGGCTACACCTTC.

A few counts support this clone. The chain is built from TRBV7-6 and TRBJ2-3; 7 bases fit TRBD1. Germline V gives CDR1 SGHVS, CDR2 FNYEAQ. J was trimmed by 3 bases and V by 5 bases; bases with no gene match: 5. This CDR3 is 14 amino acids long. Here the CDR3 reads CASSPGQPTDTQYF. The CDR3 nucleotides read TGTGCCAGCAGCCCGGGACAGCCAACAGATACGCAGTATTTT.

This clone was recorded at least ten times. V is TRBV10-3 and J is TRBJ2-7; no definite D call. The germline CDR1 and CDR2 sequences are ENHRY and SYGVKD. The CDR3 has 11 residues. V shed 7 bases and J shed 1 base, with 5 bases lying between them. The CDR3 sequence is CAIKQSYEQYF. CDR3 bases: TGTGCCATCAAACAGTCCTACGAGCAGTACTTC.

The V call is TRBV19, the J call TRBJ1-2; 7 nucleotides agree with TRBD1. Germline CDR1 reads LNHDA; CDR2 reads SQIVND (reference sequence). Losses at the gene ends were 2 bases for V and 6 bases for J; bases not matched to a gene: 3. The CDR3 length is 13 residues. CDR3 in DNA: TGTGCCAGTAGTATAAAGGGGGCTGATGGCTACACCTTC. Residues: CASSIKGADGYTF.

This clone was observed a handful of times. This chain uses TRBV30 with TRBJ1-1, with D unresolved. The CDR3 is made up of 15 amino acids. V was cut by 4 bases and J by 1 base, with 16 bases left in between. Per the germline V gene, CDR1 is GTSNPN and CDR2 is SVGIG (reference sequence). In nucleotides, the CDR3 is TGTGCCTGGACCACCCCGGGAGCGGAGAACACTGAAGCTTTCTTT. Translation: CAWTTPGAENTEAFF. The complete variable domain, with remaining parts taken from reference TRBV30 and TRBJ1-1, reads SQTIHQWPATLVQPVGSPLSLECTVEGTSNPNLYWYRQAAGRGLQLLFYSVGIGQISSEVPQNLSASRPQDRQFILSSKKLLLSDSGFYLCAWTTPGAENTEAFFGQGTRLTVV.

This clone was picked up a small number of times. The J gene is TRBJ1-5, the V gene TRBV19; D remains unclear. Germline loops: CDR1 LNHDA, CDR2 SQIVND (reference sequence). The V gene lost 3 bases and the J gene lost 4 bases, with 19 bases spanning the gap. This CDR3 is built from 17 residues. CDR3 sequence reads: CASSIGGGSMSNQPQHF. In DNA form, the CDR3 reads TGTGCCAGTAGTATTGGCGGAGGGTCCATGAGTAATCAGCCCCAGCATTTT.

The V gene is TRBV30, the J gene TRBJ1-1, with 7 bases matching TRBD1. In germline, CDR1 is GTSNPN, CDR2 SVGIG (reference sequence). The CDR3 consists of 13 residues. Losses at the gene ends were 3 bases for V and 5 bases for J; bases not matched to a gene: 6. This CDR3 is CAWSAGGRTEAFF. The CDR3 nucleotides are TGTGCCTGGAGCGCAGGGGGGAGGACTGAAGCTTTCTTT.

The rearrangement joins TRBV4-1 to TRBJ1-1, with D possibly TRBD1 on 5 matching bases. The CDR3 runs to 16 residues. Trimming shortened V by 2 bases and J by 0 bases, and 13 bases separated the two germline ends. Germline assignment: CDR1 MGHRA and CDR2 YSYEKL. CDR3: CASSQSETALNTEAFF. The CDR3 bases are TGCGCCAGCAGCCAATCAGAGACAGCCCTGAACACTGAAGCTTTCTTT.

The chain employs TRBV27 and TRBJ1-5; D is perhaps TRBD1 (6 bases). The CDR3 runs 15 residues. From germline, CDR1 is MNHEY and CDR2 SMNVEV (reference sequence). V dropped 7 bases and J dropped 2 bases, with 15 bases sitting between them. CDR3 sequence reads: CASTSWAGGNQPQHF. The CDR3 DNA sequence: TGTGCCAGCACCTCGTGGGCAGGGGGCAATCAGCCCCAGCATTTT.

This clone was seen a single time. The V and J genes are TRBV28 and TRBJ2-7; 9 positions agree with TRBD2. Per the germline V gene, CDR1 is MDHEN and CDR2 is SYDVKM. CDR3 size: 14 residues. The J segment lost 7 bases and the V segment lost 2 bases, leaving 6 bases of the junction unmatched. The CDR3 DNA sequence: TGTGCCAGCAGTTTAGCGGGAGGGCCACTAGAGCAGTACTTC. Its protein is CASSLAGGPLEQYF. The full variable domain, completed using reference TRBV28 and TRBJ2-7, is DVKVTQSSRYLVKRTGEKVFLECVQDMDHENMFWYRQDPGLGLRLIYFSYDVKMKEKGDIPEGYSVSREKKERFSLILESASTNQTSMYLCASSLAGGPLEQYFGPGTRLTVT.

The DNA of the CDR3 is TGTGCCAGCAGCTTAATTCGACTAGCGGCCTACAATGAGCAGTTCTTC. Its protein is CASSLIRLAAYNEQFF. The chain has TRBV7-9 and TRBJ2-1; 9 nucleotides align to TRBD2. Unmatched junction bases numbered 4, after V lost 2 bases and J lost 2 bases. The V gene's germline CDR1 is SEHNR and CDR2 FQNEAQ (reference sequence). The CDR3 runs 16 residues.

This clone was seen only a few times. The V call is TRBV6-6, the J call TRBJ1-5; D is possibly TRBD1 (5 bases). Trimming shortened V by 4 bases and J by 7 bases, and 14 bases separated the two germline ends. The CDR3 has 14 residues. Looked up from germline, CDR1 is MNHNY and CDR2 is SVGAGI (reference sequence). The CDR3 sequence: CASSSFGTAQPQHF. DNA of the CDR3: TGTGCCAGCAGTTCATTCGGGACTGCACAGCCCCAGCATTTT.

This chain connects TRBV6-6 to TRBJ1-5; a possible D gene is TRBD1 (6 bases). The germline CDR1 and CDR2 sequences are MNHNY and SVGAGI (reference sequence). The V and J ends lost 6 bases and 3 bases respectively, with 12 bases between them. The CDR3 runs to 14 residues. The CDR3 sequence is CASRNDRINQPQHF. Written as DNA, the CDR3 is TGTGCCAGCAGAAATGACAGGATCAATCAGCCCCAGCATTTT.

In nucleotides, the CDR3 is TGCAGCGTTTTAGCGGGGAGCTCCTACGAGCAGTACTTC. Translation gives CSVLAGSSYEQYF. V is TRBV29-1 and J is TRBJ2-7, with 8 positions matching TRBD2. V lost 5 bases and J lost 0; bases outside the gene matches: 3. The CDR3 runs 13 residues. In germline, CDR1 is SQVTM, CDR2 ANQGSEA.

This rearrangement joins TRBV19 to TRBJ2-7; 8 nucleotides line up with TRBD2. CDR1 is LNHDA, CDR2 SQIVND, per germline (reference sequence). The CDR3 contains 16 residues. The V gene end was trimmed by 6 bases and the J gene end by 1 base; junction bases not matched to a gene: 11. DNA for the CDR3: TGTGCCAGTAGAGATAGCGGGACCTCGAGATCCTACGAGCAGTACTTC. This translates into CASRDSGTSRSYEQYF.

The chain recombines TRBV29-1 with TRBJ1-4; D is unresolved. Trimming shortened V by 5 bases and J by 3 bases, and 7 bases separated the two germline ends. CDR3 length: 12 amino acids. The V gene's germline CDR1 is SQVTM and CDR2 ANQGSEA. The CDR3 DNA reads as TGCAGCGTTCGGAGTGCTAATGAAAAACTGTTTTTT. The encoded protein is CSVRSANEKLFF.

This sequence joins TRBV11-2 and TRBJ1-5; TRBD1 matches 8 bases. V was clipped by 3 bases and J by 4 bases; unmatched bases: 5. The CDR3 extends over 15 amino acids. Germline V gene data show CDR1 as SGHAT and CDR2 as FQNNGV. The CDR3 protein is CASSFGQGWNQPQHF. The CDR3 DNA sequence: TGTGCCAGCAGCTTTGGACAGGGATGGAATCAGCCCCAGCATTTT. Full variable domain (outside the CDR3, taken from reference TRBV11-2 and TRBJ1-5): EAGVAQSPRYKIIEKRQSVAFWCNPISGHATLYWYQQILGQGPKLLIQFQNNGVVDDSQLPKDRFSAERLKGVDSTLKIQPAKLEDSAVYLCASSFGQGWNQPQHFGDGTRLSIL.

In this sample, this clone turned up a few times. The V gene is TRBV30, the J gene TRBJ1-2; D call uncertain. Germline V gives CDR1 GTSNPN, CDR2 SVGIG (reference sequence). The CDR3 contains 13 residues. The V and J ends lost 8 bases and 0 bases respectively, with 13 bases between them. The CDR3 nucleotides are TGTGCCGTCCAGTTTCTAGCTAACTATGGCTACACCTTC. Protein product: CAVQFLANYGYTF.

This CDR3 reads CASSPSDSGYEQYF. The DNA of the CDR3 is TGTGCCAGCTCACCATCAGATTCGGGTTACGAGCAGTACTTC. The J gene is TRBJ2-7, the V gene TRBV18, with no clear D. The V gene's germline CDR1 is KGHSH and CDR2 LQKENI. V gave up 2 bases and J gave up 4 bases, with 12 bases separating them. The CDR3 totals 14 residues.